This TCR beta chain was captured in a study of blood T cell repertoires in COVID-19. Sequenced by immunoSEQ multiplex PCR; TCRdb stores in-frame clones only, minus some. The sample contains about 200,000 clones, 80% to 90% of which appear only once. The CDR3 loop spans 14 amino acids. Per the germline V gene, CDR1 is KGHDR and CDR2 is SFDVKD. Trimming cost V 1 base and J 3 bases, with 6 bases left between them. This clone was counted between two and nine times. Specimen: PBMCs or T cells enriched from blood (not recorded which). V usage is TRBV24-1 and J usage is TRBJ1-5; D is unclear. The receptor was derived from a woman aged 18-29 years who had recovered from COVID-19. In DNA form, the CDR3 reads TGTGCCACCAGTGATTTTTTATCCAATCAGCCCCAGCATTTT. Its protein product is CATSDFLSNQPQHF.